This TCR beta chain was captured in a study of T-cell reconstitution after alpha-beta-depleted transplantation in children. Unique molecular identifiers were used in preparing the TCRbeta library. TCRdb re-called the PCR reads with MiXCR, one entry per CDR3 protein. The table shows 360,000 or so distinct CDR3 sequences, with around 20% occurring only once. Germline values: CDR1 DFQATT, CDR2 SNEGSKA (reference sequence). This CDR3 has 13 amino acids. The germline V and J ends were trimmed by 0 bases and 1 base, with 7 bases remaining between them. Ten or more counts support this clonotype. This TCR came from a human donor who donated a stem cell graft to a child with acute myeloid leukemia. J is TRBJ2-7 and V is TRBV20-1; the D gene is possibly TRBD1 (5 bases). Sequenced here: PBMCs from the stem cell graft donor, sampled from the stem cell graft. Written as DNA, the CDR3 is TGCAGTGCTAGAGATCCAGGGTCCTACGAGCAGTACTTC. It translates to CSARDPGSYEQYF.